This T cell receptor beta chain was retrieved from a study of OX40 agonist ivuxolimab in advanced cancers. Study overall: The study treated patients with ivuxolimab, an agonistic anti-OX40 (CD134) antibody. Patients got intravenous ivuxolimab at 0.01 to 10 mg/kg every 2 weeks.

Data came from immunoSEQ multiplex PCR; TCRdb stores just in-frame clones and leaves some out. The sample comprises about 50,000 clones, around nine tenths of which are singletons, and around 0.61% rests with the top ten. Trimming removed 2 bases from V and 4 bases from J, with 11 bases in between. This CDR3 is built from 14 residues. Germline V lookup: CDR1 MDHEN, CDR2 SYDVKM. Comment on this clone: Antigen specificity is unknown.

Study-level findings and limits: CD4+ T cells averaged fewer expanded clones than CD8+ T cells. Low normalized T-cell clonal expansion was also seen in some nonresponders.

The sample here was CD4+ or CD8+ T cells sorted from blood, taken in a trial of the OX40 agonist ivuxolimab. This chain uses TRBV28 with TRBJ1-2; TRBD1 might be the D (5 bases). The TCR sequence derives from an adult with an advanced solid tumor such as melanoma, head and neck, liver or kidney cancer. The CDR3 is CASSLLSGGYGYTF. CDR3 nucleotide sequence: TGTGCCAGCAGTTTACTTTCCGGGGGCTATGGCTACACCTTC.